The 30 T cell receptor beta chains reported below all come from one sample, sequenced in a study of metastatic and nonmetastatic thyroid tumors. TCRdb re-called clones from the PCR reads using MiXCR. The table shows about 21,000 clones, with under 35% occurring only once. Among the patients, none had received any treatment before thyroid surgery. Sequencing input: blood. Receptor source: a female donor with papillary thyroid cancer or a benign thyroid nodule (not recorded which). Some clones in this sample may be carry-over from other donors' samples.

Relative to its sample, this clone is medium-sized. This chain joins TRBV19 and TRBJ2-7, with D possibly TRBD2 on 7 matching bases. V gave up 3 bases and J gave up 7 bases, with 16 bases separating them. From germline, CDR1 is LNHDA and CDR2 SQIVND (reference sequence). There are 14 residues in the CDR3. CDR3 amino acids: CASSMTGGLGEQYF. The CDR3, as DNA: TGTGCCAGTAGTATGACGGGGGGCTTGGGGGAGCAGTACTTC.

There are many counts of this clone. The CDR3 is CASREPGTSNEQFF. The CDR3 nucleotides read TGTGCCAGCAGGGAACCGGGGACTTCCAATGAGCAGTTCTTC. The rearrangement joins TRBV11-2 to TRBJ2-1; D is perhaps TRBD2 (6 bases). Per the germline V gene, CDR1 is SGHAT and CDR2 is FQNNGV. CDR3 length equals 14 residues. V gave up 6 bases and J gave up 6 bases, with 15 bases separating them.

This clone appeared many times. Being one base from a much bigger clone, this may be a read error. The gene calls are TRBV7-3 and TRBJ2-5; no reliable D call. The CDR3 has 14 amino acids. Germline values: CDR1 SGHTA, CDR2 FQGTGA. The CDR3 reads CASSLTVQAETQHF. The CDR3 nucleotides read TGTGCCAGCAGCTTAACGGTTCAGGCGGAGACCCAGCACTTC.

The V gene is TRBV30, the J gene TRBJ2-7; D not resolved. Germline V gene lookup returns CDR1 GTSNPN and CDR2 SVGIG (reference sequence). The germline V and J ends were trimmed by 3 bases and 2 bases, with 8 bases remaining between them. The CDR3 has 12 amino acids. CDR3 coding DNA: TGTGCCTGGAGGGACCCGCCCTACGAGCAGTACTTC. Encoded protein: CAWRDPPYEQYF.

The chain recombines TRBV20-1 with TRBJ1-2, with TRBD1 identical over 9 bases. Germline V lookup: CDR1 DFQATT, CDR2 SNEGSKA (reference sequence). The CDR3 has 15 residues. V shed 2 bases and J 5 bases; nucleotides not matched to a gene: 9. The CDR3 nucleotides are TGCAGTGCTAGACGGGGTTCGACAGGGGGTTATGGCTACACCTTC. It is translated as CSARRGSTGGYGYTF.

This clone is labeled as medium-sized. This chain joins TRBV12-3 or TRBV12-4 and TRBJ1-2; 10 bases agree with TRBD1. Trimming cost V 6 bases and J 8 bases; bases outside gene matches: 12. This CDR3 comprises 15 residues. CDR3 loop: CASRGTGVISGGYTF. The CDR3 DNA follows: TGTGCCAGCAGAGGGACAGGGGTGATCTCTGGGGGCTACACCTTC.

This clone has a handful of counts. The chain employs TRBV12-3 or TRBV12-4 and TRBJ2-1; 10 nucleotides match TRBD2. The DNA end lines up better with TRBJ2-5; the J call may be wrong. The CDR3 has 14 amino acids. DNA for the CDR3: TGTGCCAGCCTCGGGACTAGCGCTTACGAGACCCAGTACTTC. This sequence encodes CASLGTSAYETQYF.

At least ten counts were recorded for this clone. The CDR3 DNA follows: TGTGCCAGCAGCTTAGGGGCGATCGGACACAATCAGCCCCAGCATTTT. This encodes CASSLGAIGHNQPQHF. J is TRBJ1-5 and V is TRBV7-4; a weak D match, TRBD1 (5 bases). The ends were cut back, 1 base at V and 3 bases at J, with 13 bases in the middle. The germline CDR1 and CDR2 sequences are SGHVT and SQSDAQ. The CDR3 is 16 amino acids.

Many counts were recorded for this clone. CDR3 coding DNA: TGTGCCAGCAGCCGTTACTCGGGGGGGAACACCGGGGAGCTGTTTTTT. Translated, it gives CASSRYSGGNTGELFF. V and J are TRBV3-1 and TRBJ2-2; 7 bases match TRBD2. Germline loops: CDR1 LGHDT, CDR2 YNNKEL (reference sequence). V shed 4 bases and J 1 base; nucleotides not matched to a gene: 6. The CDR3 is made up of 16 amino acids.

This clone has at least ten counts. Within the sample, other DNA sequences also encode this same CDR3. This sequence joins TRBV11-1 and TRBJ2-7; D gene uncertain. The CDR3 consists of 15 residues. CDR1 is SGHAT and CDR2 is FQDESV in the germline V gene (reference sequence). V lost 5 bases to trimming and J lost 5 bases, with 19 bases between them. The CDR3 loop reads CASSPSLGDAHEQYF. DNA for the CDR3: TGTGCCAGCAGCCCAAGCCTGGGTGACGCCCACGAGCAGTACTTC.

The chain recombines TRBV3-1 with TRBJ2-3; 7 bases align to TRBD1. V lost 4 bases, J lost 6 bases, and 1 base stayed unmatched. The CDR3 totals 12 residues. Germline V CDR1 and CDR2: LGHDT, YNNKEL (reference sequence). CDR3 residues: CASSLGQDTQYF. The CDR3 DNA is TGTGCCAGCAGCCTGGGACAGGATACGCAGTATTTT.

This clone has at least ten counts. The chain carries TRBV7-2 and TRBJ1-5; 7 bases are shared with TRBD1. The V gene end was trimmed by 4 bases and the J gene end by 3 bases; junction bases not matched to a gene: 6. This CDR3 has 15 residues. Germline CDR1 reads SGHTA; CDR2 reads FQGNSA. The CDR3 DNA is TGTGCCAGCAGCTCAGGACAGGCGATCAATCAGCCCCAGCATTTT. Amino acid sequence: CASSSGQAINQPQHF.

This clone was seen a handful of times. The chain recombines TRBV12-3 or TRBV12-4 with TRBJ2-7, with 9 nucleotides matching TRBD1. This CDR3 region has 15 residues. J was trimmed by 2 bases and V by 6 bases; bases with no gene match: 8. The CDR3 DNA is TGTGCCAGCAGGTTCCGGGACAGGGCCCCCTACGAGCAGTACTTC. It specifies CASRFRDRAPYEQYF.

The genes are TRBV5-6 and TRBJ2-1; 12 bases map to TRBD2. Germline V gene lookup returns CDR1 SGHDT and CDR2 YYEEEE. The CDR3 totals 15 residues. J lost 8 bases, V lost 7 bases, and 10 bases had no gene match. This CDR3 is CASGRLAGGLHEQFF. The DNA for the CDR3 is TGTGCCAGCGGGAGGCTAGCGGGGGGGCTTCATGAGCAGTTCTTC.

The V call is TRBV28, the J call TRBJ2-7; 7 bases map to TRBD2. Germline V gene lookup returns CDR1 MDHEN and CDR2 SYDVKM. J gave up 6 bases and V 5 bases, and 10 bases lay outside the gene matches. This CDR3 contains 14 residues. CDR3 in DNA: TGTGCCAGCAGTCAAGGCGGGAGCTGGGGCGAGCAGTACGTC. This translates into CASSQGGSWGEQYV.

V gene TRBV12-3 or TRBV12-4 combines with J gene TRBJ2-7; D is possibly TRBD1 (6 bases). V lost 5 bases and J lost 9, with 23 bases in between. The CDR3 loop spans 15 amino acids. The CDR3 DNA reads TGTGCCAGCAGTGCCTTCAGGGGACCCTACGGTGGGCAGTACTTC. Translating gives CASSAFRGPYGGQYF.

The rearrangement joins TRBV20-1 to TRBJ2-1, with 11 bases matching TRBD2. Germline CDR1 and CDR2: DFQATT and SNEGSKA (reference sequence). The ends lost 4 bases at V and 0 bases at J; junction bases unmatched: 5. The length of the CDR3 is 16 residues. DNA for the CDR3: TGCAGTGCTACCAGACTAGCGGGGAGCTCCTACAATGAGCAGTTCTTC. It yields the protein CSATRLAGSSYNEQFF.

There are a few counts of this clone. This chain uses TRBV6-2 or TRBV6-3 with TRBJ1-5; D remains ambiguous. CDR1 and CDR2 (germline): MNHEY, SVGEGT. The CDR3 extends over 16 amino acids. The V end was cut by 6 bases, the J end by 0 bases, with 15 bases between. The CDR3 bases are TGTGCCAGCAGCACATCCGGAGGTTATAGCAATCAGCCCCAGCATTTT. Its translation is CASSTSGGYSNQPQHF.

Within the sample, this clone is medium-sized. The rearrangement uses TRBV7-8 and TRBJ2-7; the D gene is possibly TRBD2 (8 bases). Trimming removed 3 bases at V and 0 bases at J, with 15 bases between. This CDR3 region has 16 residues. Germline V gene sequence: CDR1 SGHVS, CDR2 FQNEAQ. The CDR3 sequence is CASSFQTGTSSYEQYF. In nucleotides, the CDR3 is TGTGCCAGCAGCTTTCAGACAGGGACTAGCTCCTACGAGCAGTACTTC.

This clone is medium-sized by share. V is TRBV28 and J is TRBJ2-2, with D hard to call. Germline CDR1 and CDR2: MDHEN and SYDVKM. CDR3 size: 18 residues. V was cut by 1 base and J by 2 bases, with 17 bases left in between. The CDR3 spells CASSLYFGRPRNTGELFF. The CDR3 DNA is TGTGCCAGCAGTTTATATTTTGGCAGGCCTCGAAACACCGGGGAGCTGTTTTTT. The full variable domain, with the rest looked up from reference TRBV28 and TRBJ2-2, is DVKVTQSSRYLVKRTGEKVFLECVQDMDHENMFWYRQDPGLGLRLIYFSYDVKMKEKGDIPEGYSVSREKKERFSLILESASTNQTSMYLCASSLYFGRPRNTGELFFGEGSRLTVL.

CDR3 coding DNA: TGTGCCAGCAGTGAATTAGGGCAGGTCTCTGGAAACACCATATATTTT. Protein sequence: CASSELGQVSGNTIYF. This chain connects TRBV6-1 to TRBJ1-3; D gene unclear. V was pared by 2 bases and J by 0 bases, with 11 bases between. The V gene's germline CDR1 is MNHNS and CDR2 SASEGT. The CDR3 contains 16 residues.

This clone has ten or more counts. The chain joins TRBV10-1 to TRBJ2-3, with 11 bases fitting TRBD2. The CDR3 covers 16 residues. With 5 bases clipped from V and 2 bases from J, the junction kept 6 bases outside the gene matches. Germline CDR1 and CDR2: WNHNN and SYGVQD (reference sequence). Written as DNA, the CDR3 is TGCGCCAGCAGTCCTCGACTAGCGGGGAACACAGATACGCAGTATTTT. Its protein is CASSPRLAGNTDTQYF.

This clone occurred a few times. The CDR3 sequence is CASSLGRGYEQYF. CDR3 coding DNA: TGTGCCAGCAGTTTGGGGAGGGGCTACGAGCAGTACTTC. The chain employs TRBV28 and TRBJ2-7; 7 bases are shared with TRBD2. Germline V CDR1 and CDR2: MDHEN, SYDVKM. This CDR3 region has 13 residues. J was trimmed by 3 bases and V by 3 bases; bases with no gene match: 2.

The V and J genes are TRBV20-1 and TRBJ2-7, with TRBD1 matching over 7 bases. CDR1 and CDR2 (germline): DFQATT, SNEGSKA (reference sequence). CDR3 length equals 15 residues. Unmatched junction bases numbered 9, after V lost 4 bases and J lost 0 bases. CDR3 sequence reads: CSANPETGSSYEQYF. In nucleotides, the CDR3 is TGCAGTGCTAACCCCGAGACAGGGAGCTCCTACGAGCAGTACTTC.

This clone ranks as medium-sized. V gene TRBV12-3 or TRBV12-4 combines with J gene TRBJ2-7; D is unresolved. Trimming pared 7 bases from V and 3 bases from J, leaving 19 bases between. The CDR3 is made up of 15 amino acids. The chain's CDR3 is CASKTYGISIYEQYF. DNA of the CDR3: TGTGCCAGCAAAACCTATGGGATCTCAATCTACGAGCAGTACTTC.

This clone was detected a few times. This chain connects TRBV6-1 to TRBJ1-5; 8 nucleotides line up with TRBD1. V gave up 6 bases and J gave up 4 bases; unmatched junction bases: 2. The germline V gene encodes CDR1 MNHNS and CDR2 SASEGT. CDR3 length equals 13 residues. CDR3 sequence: CASSGTGNQPQHF. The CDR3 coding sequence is TGTGCCAGCAGCGGGACAGGTAATCAGCCCCAGCATTTT.

The CDR3: CASSTGPATQYF. The CDR3 region has the DNA TGCGCCAGCAGCACCGGACCAGCCACGCAGTATTTT. This rearrangement joins TRBV5-1 to TRBJ2-3; D gene unclear. The CDR3 loop spans 12 amino acids. The germline CDR1 and CDR2 sequences are SGHRS and YFSETQ. V was clipped by 4 bases and J by 9 bases, with 12 bases between them.

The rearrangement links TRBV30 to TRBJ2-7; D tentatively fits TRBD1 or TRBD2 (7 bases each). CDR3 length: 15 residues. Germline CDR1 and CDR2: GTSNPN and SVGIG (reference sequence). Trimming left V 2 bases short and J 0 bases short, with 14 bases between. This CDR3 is CAWSRQGGISYEQYF. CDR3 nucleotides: TGTGCCTGGAGTCGGCAGGGGGGGATCTCCTACGAGCAGTACTTC.

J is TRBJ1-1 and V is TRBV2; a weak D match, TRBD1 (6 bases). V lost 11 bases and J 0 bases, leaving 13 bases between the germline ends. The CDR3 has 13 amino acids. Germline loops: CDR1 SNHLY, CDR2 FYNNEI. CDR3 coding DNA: TGTGCCGGCCGAGGGGACATGAACACTGAAGCTTTCTTT. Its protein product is CAGRGDMNTEAFF.

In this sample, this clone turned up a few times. The CDR3 DNA follows: TGTGCCAGCAGCCGGGGGGCGAGCTCCTACGAGCAGTACTTC. Its protein is CASSRGASSYEQYF. The chain employs TRBV6-1 and TRBJ2-7; D is possibly TRBD2 (7 bases). Germline V lookup: CDR1 MNHNS, CDR2 SASEGT. The CDR3 has 14 residues. Trimming took off 6 bases at V and 0 bases at J, with 12 bases between the two ends.